A single sample gave rise to the 10 T cell receptor beta chains below, sequenced in a study of blood T cell repertoires in COVID-19. Assay used: immunoSEQ multiplex PCR; TCRdb lists only in-frame clones, some missing. The top ten clones hold about 3.5% of a sample with 110,000 to 150,000 clones, around 80% of them seen once. Source material: peripheral blood. The receptors were sampled from a man in his 70s who had recovered from COVID-19.

The genes are TRBV19 and TRBJ2-1; possible D gene TRBD1, 6 bases. The CDR3 covers 17 residues. CDR1 LNHDA and CDR2 SQIVND come from the germline V gene (reference sequence). V gave up 0 bases and J gave up 4 bases, with 16 bases separating them. In DNA, the CDR3 is TGTGCCAGTAGTATAGATCTCCCCAGGGGAAGGTACAATGAGCAGTTCTTC. It codes for CASSIDLPRGRYNEQFF.

CDR3 nucleotides: TGTGCCAGCAGCCCCGCGAGCGGGAGCGATGAGCAGTTCTTC. Amino acids: CASSPASGSDEQFF. This chain connects TRBV5-4 to TRBJ2-1; TRBD2 agrees at 8 bases. The junction had 8 bases not matched to a gene; V was cut back by 4 bases and J by 8 bases. There are 14 residues in the CDR3. Germline V gives CDR1 SGHNT, CDR2 YYREEE (reference sequence).

This clone was detected a few times. This chain links TRBV5-1 with TRBJ2-3; 9 bases agree with TRBD2. Unmatched junction bases numbered 8, after V lost 5 bases and J lost 1 base. Germline V gene lookup returns CDR1 SGHRS and CDR2 YFSETQ. There are 16 residues in the CDR3. The CDR3 reads CASRRSIAGGTDTQYF. CDR3 nucleotide sequence: TGCGCCAGCAGACGTTCGATAGCGGGAGGCACAGATACGCAGTATTTT.

V is TRBV6-5 and J is TRBJ1-5; maybe TRBD1 (5 bases). This CDR3 has 12 amino acids. The ends were cut back, 6 bases at V and 3 bases at J, with 6 bases in the middle. CDR1 and CDR2 (germline): MNHEY, SVGAGI. CDR3 DNA: TGTGCCAGCAGCAGGGACAATCAGCCCCAGCATTTT. Its protein product is CASSRDNQPQHF.

This clone was seen just once. The V call is TRBV6-5, the J call TRBJ1-5; D gene unclear. CDR1 MNHEY and CDR2 SVGAGI come from the germline V gene. The CDR3 runs to 15 residues. The V and J ends lost 5 bases and 5 bases respectively, with 16 bases between them. The CDR3 sequence: CASSPEGDFDQPQHF. The CDR3 DNA reads as TGTGCCAGCAGTCCCGAGGGCGATTTCGATCAGCCCCAGCATTTT.

The genes are TRBV5-1 and TRBJ2-4; TRBD2 might be the D (6 bases). CDR1 and CDR2 from the germline V gene are SGHRS and YFSETQ. V lost 4 bases and J lost 1, with 21 bases in between. The length of the CDR3 is 18 residues. CDR3 sequence: CASSPDAWRGRAKNIQYF. CDR3 nucleotides: TGCGCCAGCAGCCCCGACGCCTGGAGGGGAAGGGCCAAAAACATTCAGTACTTC.

The chain recombines TRBV5-1 with TRBJ2-7; TRBD2 matches 11 bases. Germline values: CDR1 SGHRS, CDR2 YFSETQ. The CDR3 totals 14 residues. J gave up 6 bases and V 4 bases, and 6 bases lay outside the gene matches. Written as DNA, the CDR3 is TGCGCCAGCAGCGCCGGGACTAGCGGCATCGAGCAGTACTTC. Translated, it gives CASSAGTSGIEQYF.

The sample holds one count of this clone. The chain carries TRBV19 and TRBJ2-7; TRBD1 matches 11 bases. V lost 7 bases and J lost 3; bases outside the gene matches: 5. The CDR3 is 14 residues long. Germline V gene lookup returns CDR1 LNHDA and CDR2 SQIVND (reference sequence). The CDR3 loop is CASNPGTGGYEQYF. CDR3 coding DNA: TGTGCCAGTAACCCCGGGACAGGGGGCTACGAGCAGTACTTC.

The chain combines TRBV6-6 with TRBJ1-4; TRBD1 aligns across 7 bases. CDR3 size: 14 residues. Germline V lookup: CDR1 MNHNY, CDR2 SVGAGI (reference sequence). V trimming: 6 bases; J trimming: 3 bases; junction bases outside the gene matches: 4. The DNA for the CDR3 is TGTGCCAGCAGGCCGGGACAGCCTAATGAAAAACTGTTTTTT. As protein: CASRPGQPNEKLFF.

The chain uses TRBV27 and TRBJ1-2, with a possible D match to TRBD1 (6 bases). Germline V gene lookup returns CDR1 MNHEY and CDR2 SMNVEV (reference sequence). Between the trimmed V and J ends, which lost 5 bases and 1 base, there was a span of 17 bases. CDR3 length: 16 amino acids. CDR3 nucleotide sequence: TGTGCCAGCAGTCCGACCCCTGGACAGCTTAACTATGGCTACACCTTC. It yields the protein CASSPTPGQLNYGYTF.